This T cell receptor (beta chain) was identified during a study of T cells in Graves' hyperthyroidism and ophthalmopathy. As to this clonotype: One base away lies a much larger clone, so this may be a sequencing read error.

RNA transcripts were the template for amplifying TCR beta CDR3 regions. The HTBI primer set drove a first-round RT-PCR of the TCR CDR3. TCRdb reprocessed the multiplex PCR reads with MiXCR, giving one entry per CDR3 protein. The profile shows hundreds of thousands of distinct CDR3 sequences, approximately 20% of them singletons. The CDR3 runs to 13 residues. Per germline, CDR1 GTSNPN and CDR2 SVGIG (reference sequence). Trimming took 2 bases from V and 6 from J, leaving 13 bases between them. Not enrolled were patients with uncontrolled infection, other autoimmune disease, pregnancy or lactation. Used for diagnoses were clinical symptoms, serum thyroxine and TRAb, thyroid ultrasound and orbital computed tomography.

The TCR sequence derives from a man between 35 and 55 years old with Graves' ophthalmopathy. The sample consisted of blood. J is TRBJ1-1 and V is TRBV30; TRBD1 is a possible D gene (5 bases). Written as DNA, the CDR3 is TGTGCCTGGAGTAGGGGCGGGGTAGCTGAAGCTTTCTTT. This encodes CAWSRGGVAEAFF.